The 31 T cell receptor beta chains reported below all come from one sample, sequenced in a study of blood T cell repertoires in COVID-19. Data came from immunoSEQ multiplex PCR; TCRdb stores just in-frame clones and leaves some out. Among some 250,000 clones listed, about 91% were seen once. Sequencing was performed on PBMCs or T cells enriched from blood (not recorded which). These receptor sequences come from a human donor in a cohort exposed to, infected with or recovered from COVID-19 (not recorded which). The donor label of this sample is uncertain.

J is TRBJ1-2 and V is TRBV19; no reliable D call. The V end lost 4 bases, the J end lost 8 bases, and 14 bases lay between the germline ends. The CDR3 covers 13 residues. Per germline, CDR1 LNHDA and CDR2 SQIVND (reference sequence). CDR3 sequence: CASSTSGSSGYTF. In nucleotides, the CDR3 is TGTGCCAGTAGTACATCAGGCTCTTCGGGCTACACCTTC.

This clone appeared once. V gene TRBV19 combines with J gene TRBJ1-5; 10 bases align to TRBD1. Germline assignment: CDR1 LNHDA and CDR2 SQIVND (reference sequence). V lost 7 bases to trimming and J lost 5 bases; unmatched junction nucleotides: 20. The CDR3 extends over 19 amino acids. CDR3 sequence (DNA): TGTGCCAGTACCCTTGAGGGGGACAGGGGAATGTGGCAATATCAGCCCCAGCATTTT. This translates into CASTLEGDRGMWQYQPQHF.

This clone was seen only once. V and J are TRBV6-5 and TRBJ1-1, with D uncertain. The ends were cut back, 6 bases at V and 7 bases at J, with 15 bases in the middle. Germline V gene sequence: CDR1 MNHEY, CDR2 SVGAGI. The CDR3 runs to 13 residues. CDR3 amino acids: CASSRTLGREAFF. The CDR3 DNA sequence: TGTGCCAGCAGCCGAACTCTAGGTCGTGAAGCTTTCTTT.

The J gene is TRBJ2-7, the V gene TRBV2; the D is unclear. The V gene's germline CDR1 is SNHLY and CDR2 FYNNEI. V was cut by 8 bases and J by 3 bases, with 11 bases left in between. This CDR3 contains 12 residues. The CDR3, as DNA: TGTGCCAGCTGCCCCGATAGCTACGAGCAGTACTTC. This sequence encodes CASCPDSYEQYF.

V and J are TRBV27 and TRBJ2-7; 8 bases are a match to TRBD1. The germline V gene has CDR1 MNHEY and CDR2 SMNVEV (reference sequence). This CDR3 has 14 residues. With 6 bases clipped from V and 1 base from J, the junction kept 5 bases outside the gene matches. The CDR3 loop reads CASSEYRGSYEQYF. CDR3 DNA sequence: TGTGCCAGCAGCGAATACAGGGGGTCCTACGAGCAGTACTTC.

The rearrangement links TRBV15 to TRBJ1-5; 8 bases agree with TRBD1. The CDR3 spans 15 residues. Germline values: CDR1 LNHNV, CDR2 YYDKDF (reference sequence). V lost 6 bases, J lost 0 bases, and 4 bases stayed unmatched. CDR3 DNA: TGTGCCACCAGTCGGACAGGGATTAGCAATCAGCCCCAGCATTTT. Residues: CATSRTGISNQPQHF.

This clone was seen once. The chain uses TRBV5-1 and TRBJ1-6; 8 nucleotides agree with TRBD1. V shed 7 bases and J 7 bases; nucleotides not matched to a gene: 13. Germline CDR1 and CDR2: SGHRS and YFSETQ. This CDR3 is 16 amino acids long. The CDR3 coding sequence is TGCGCCAGCTCAGCAGCCACACGACAGGGGAATTCACCCCTCCACTTT. Its protein product is CASSAATRQGNSPLHF.

The CDR3 sequence is CAWSVLVGPQETQYF. As DNA, the CDR3 is TGTGCCTGGAGTGTATTAGTGGGCCCCCAAGAGACCCAGTACTTC. This sequence joins TRBV30 and TRBJ2-5, with no clear D. V lost 0 bases to trimming and J lost 1 base, with 12 bases between them. The CDR3 spans 15 residues. Germline lookup yields CDR1 GTSNPN and CDR2 SVGIG (reference sequence). The variable domain in full, with the rest retrieved from reference TRBV30 and TRBJ2-5, is SQTIHQWPATLVQPVGSPLSLECTVEGTSNPNLYWYRQAAGRGLQLLFYSVGIGQISSEVPQNLSASRPQDRQFILSSKKLLLSDSGFYLCAWSVLVGPQETQYFGPGTRLLVL.

V usage is TRBV25-1 and J usage is TRBJ1-4; TRBD1 agrees at 7 bases. With 6 bases clipped from V and 6 bases from J, the junction kept 4 bases outside the gene matches. This CDR3 contains 13 residues. Germline V lookup: CDR1 MGHDK, CDR2 SYGVNS. CDR3: CASSTGVDEKLFF. DNA for the CDR3: TGTGCCAGCAGCACAGGGGTCGATGAAAAACTGTTTTTT.

The genes are TRBV7-8 and TRBJ2-3, with D unresolved. Trimming cost V 5 bases and J 3 bases, with 9 bases left between them. Germline CDR1 is SGHVS and CDR2 is FQNEAQ. This CDR3 contains 13 residues. The CDR3 DNA follows: TGTGCCAGCAGCCGCCAGGTGACAGATACGCAGTATTTT. Translation gives CASSRQVTDTQYF.

The DNA of the CDR3 is TGTGCCAGCAGCTCACAGGGGGTGCCAGGCACTGAAGCTTTCTTT. Translation: CASSSQGVPGTEAFF. The rearrangement uses TRBV5-5 and TRBJ1-1; 8 bases line up with TRBD1. Germline assignment: CDR1 SGHKS and CDR2 YYEKEE (reference sequence). Trimming at V came to 3 bases and at J to 4 bases, leaving 8 bases not matched to a gene. This CDR3 is built from 15 residues.

The V gene is TRBV12-3 or TRBV12-4, the J gene TRBJ2-7; 7 nucleotides line up with TRBD2. The CDR3 loop spans 13 amino acids. Unmatched junction bases numbered 6, after V lost 5 bases and J lost 5 bases. CDR3 coding DNA: TGTGCCAGCAGTCCGGGACTAACCCACGAGCAGTACTTC. Translation gives CASSPGLTHEQYF.

The chain links TRBV2 to TRBJ2-2; 13 positions agree with TRBD2. V trimming: 4 bases; J trimming: 0 bases; junction bases outside the gene matches: 8. The germline V gene encodes CDR1 SNHLY and CDR2 FYNNEI. The CDR3 extends over 19 amino acids. The chain's CDR3 is CASSVSTSGGRANTGELFF. The CDR3 DNA reads TGTGCCAGCAGTGTCTCGACTAGCGGGGGGCGAGCGAACACCGGGGAGCTGTTTTTT.

CDR3 coding DNA: TGTGCCAGCAGCCAATCCATGCAGGGTTTAACTGAAGCTTTCTTT. This translates into CASSQSMQGLTEAFF. V and J are TRBV4-2 and TRBJ1-1; tentatively, D is TRBD1 (5 bases). Trimming pared 2 bases from V and 5 bases from J, leaving 15 bases between. CDR3 size: 15 residues. Germline loops: CDR1 LGHNA, CDR2 YNFKEQ.

V gene TRBV5-1 combines with J gene TRBJ2-5; D is possibly TRBD1 (5 bases). Germline V CDR1 and CDR2: SGHRS, YFSETQ. The germline V and J ends were trimmed by 0 bases and 5 bases, with 11 bases remaining between them. The CDR3 sequence is 14 residues long. This CDR3 reads CASSLARGRETQYF. CDR3 DNA sequence: TGCGCCAGCAGCTTGGCTAGGGGAAGGGAGACCCAGTACTTC.

The J gene is TRBJ1-1, the V gene TRBV29-1; D uncertain. V was cut by 4 bases and J by 0 bases, with 9 bases left in between. The CDR3 is 13 residues long. Germline assignment: CDR1 SQVTM and CDR2 ANQGSEA. The CDR3 nucleotides read TGCAGCGTTGTAGGCAGGTTGAACACTGAAGCTTTCTTT. It encodes CSVVGRLNTEAFF.

In DNA form, the CDR3 reads TGTGCCAGCAGCCCCTTGGGACAGGACCCCAGCTCCTATAATTCACCCCTCCACTTT. Translated: CASSPLGQDPSSYNSPLHF. This chain uses TRBV27 with TRBJ1-6; TRBD1 matches 8 bases. Germline values: CDR1 MNHEY, CDR2 SMNVEV (reference sequence). The CDR3 has 19 residues. With V trimmed by 6 bases and J by 0 bases, 13 bases remained unmatched.

CDR3 amino acids: CASSEKGGQNSPLHF. In nucleotides, the CDR3 is TGTGCCAGCAGTGAAAAGGGGGGGCAGAATTCACCCCTCCACTTT. This chain links TRBV25-1 with TRBJ1-6; tentatively, D is TRBD1 (6 bases). Germline CDR1 reads MGHDK; CDR2 reads SYGVNS. Trimming took off 2 bases at V and 7 bases at J, with 12 bases between the two ends. The CDR3 spans 15 residues.

V and J are TRBV7-9 and TRBJ2-3; D might be TRBD2 (7 bases). CDR3 size: 14 residues. Per the germline V gene, CDR1 is SEHNR and CDR2 is FQNEAQ (reference sequence). V was shortened by 8 bases and J by 2 bases, with 14 bases between the two germline ends. CDR3 nucleotides: TGTGCCAGCGGGGGGGACAAACACACAGATACGCAGTATTTT. This sequence encodes CASGGDKHTDTQYF.

The chain is built from TRBV7-2 and TRBJ2-1, with TRBD2 as a possible D gene (5 bases). Per germline, CDR1 SGHTA and CDR2 FQGNSA. The length of the CDR3 is 14 residues. The V end was cut by 1 base, the J end by 8 bases, with 12 bases between. CDR3 coding DNA: TGTGCCAGCAGCTTAGATCCGGGGAGAGATGAGCAGTTCTTC. The encoded protein is CASSLDPGRDEQFF.

The chain carries TRBV6-4 and TRBJ1-1, with 12 positions matching TRBD1. With V trimmed by 5 bases and J by 0 bases, 10 bases remained unmatched. The CDR3 length is 18 residues. Germline assignment: CDR1 MRHNA and CDR2 SNTAGT. CDR3 coding DNA: TGTGCCAGCAGTCCCGGGACAGGGGGCGGATATCTGAACACTGAAGCTTTCTTT. Protein product: CASSPGTGGGYLNTEAFF.

This clone has more than one count but fewer than ten. The chain employs TRBV10-3 and TRBJ2-7; 7 nucleotides match TRBD1. CDR3 size: 16 residues. Germline CDR1 and CDR2: ENHRY and SYGVKD. Germline trimming cut 3 bases from V and 3 bases from J; bases unmatched to any gene: 11. The CDR3 nucleotides are TGTGCCATCAGTGATGGCCGGAAGGGGGCGTACTACGAGCAGTACTTC. Protein sequence: CAISDGRKGAYYEQYF.

The chain is built from TRBV7-9 and TRBJ2-1; 9 nucleotides agree with TRBD2. There are 16 residues in the CDR3. In germline, CDR1 is SEHNR, CDR2 FQNEAQ (reference sequence). J was trimmed by 7 bases and V by 5 bases; bases with no gene match: 12. The DNA of the CDR3 is TGTGCCAGCAGCCCGACTCGGAGTAGCGGGGGTAATGAGCAGTTCTTC. Translated, it gives CASSPTRSSGGNEQFF.

The CDR3 spells CASCHSDRDYTDTQYF. DNA for the CDR3: TGTGCCAGCTGTCACTCGGACAGGGACTACACAGATACGCAGTATTTT. The rearrangement uses TRBV25-1 and TRBJ2-3, with D maybe TRBD1 (8 bases). CDR3 size: 16 residues. CDR1 MGHDK and CDR2 SYGVNS come from the germline V gene. Trimming removed 8 bases at V and 2 bases at J, with 20 bases between.

Only one count was recorded for this clone. This chain uses TRBV27 with TRBJ1-1; no firm D call. The V gene's germline CDR1 is MNHEY and CDR2 SMNVEV (reference sequence). The CDR3 runs 11 residues. The V gene lost 9 bases and the J gene lost 5 bases, with 10 bases spanning the gap. CDR3 in DNA: TGTGCCAGTTGGACTGGGACTGAAGCTTTCTTT. Amino acids: CASWTGTEAFF.

The V and J genes are TRBV6-5 and TRBJ1-2; maybe TRBD1 (5 bases). CDR3 size: 14 residues. The germline V and J ends were trimmed by 5 bases and 7 bases, with 17 bases remaining between them. Germline-derived CDR1 and CDR2 are MNHEY and SVGAGI. CDR3 loop: CASSPTAYGAGYTF. CDR3 nucleotide sequence: TGTGCCAGCAGTCCTACCGCCTATGGGGCTGGCTACACCTTC.

CDR3 sequence reads: CASHPGQGNTIYF. CDR3 nucleotide sequence: TGTGCCAGCCATCCGGGACAGGGGAACACCATATATTTT. This chain uses TRBV6-5 with TRBJ1-3; TRBD1 matches at 10 bases. The CDR3 covers 13 residues. The junction had 5 bases not matched to a gene; V was cut back by 8 bases and J by 7 bases. Germline V CDR1 and CDR2: MNHEY, SVGAGI.

The genes are TRBV9 and TRBJ2-3; no firm D call. The CDR3 is 12 residues long. CDR1 and CDR2 from the germline V gene are SGDLS and YYNGEE. V shed 0 bases and J shed 9 bases, with 8 bases lying between them. The CDR3 spells CASSVGAETQYF. The CDR3 bases are TGTGCCAGCAGCGTAGGGGCCGAGACGCAGTATTTT.

This chain uses TRBV9 with TRBJ2-3; 8 nucleotides line up with TRBD2. After removal of 5 bases from V and 5 bases from J, the junction contained 4 bases not matched to a gene. Germline V lookup: CDR1 SGDLS, CDR2 YYNGEE. The length of the CDR3 is 13 residues. In DNA, the CDR3 is TGTGCCAGCAGGCCCGCGGGGGGAGATACGCAGTATTTT. Translating gives CASRPAGGDTQYF.

About this clone itself: An end of the junction does not agree with germline; a read error may underlie this. The chain recombines TRBV18 with TRBJ2-3, with a tentative D call TRBD2 (6 bases). Germline CDR1 reads KGHSH; CDR2 reads LQKENI. This CDR3 has 14 amino acids. DNA for the CDR3: TGTGCCAGCTCACCACCGGGATTGGAGGGGCCTCGCGATTTT. It is translated as CASSPPGLEGPRDF.

The V call is TRBV6-1, the J call TRBJ2-7; D possibly corresponds to TRBD1 (6 bases). CDR1 MNHNS and CDR2 SASEGT come from the germline V gene. V lost 0 bases and J lost 2, with 11 bases in between. This CDR3 is 15 amino acids long. As DNA, the CDR3 is TGTGCCAGCAGTGAAGCGCTAGGACAGCCCTACGAGCAGTACTTC. Translating it yields CASSEALGQPYEQYF.